Shown below are 27 T cell receptor beta chains from a single sample sequenced in a study of T cell repertoires in cytomegalovirus infection. Their specific antigens are unknown. TCRdb itself ran the reads through MiXCR, one entry per CDR3 protein. The table records nearly 700,000 distinct CDR3 sequences, 33% of them present only once. Sequences were derived from cultured PBMCs, sampled from culture after CMV antigen stimulation. The receptors stem from a human donor in good health (CMV status not recorded). Some clones in this sample may be carry-over from other donors' samples.

This clonotype was seen more than once but under ten times. The rearrangement uses TRBV7-9 and TRBJ2-5, with 7 bases matching TRBD2. The junction had 11 bases not matched to a gene; V was cut back by 5 bases and J by 5 bases. The CDR3 length is 15 residues. The germline V gene encodes CDR1 SEHNR and CDR2 FQNEAQ (reference sequence). The CDR3 is CASSGYGLEGETQYF. The DNA for the CDR3 is TGTGCCAGCAGCGGCTACGGACTAGAAGGGGAGACCCAGTACTTC.

This clonotype was seen repeatedly, ten times or more. The chain uses TRBV7-2 and TRBJ1-6, with D hard to call. Germline V gene data show CDR1 as SGHTA and CDR2 as FQGNSA. The CDR3 contains 14 residues. Trimming shortened V by 2 bases and J by 9 bases, and 11 bases separated the two germline ends. The CDR3 protein is CASSLNSGGSPLHF. As DNA, the CDR3 is TGTGCCAGCAGCTTAAACTCTGGAGGTTCACCCCTCCACTTT.

In its sample, this clonotype was seen a few times. V usage is TRBV7-8 and J usage is TRBJ2-1, with no clear D. Germline CDR1 and CDR2: SGHVS and FQNEAQ. The CDR3 is 14 amino acids. Trimming stripped 5 bases from V and 9 bases from J, with 17 bases between. DNA of the CDR3: TGTGCCAGCAGCAACAGTCGAGGTCGGGCTGAGCAGTTCTTC. Translation: CASSNSRGRAEQFF.

The rearrangement uses TRBV20-1 and TRBJ1-6; maybe TRBD1 (6 bases). The V and J ends lost 3 bases and 4 bases respectively, with 13 bases between them. Germline values: CDR1 DFQATT, CDR2 SNEGSKA (reference sequence). The CDR3 sequence is 15 residues long. The CDR3, as DNA: TGCAGTGCTAGGGGGGGGCGCGGGTATAATTCACCCCTCCACTTT. Protein sequence: CSARGGRGYNSPLHF.

The V and J genes are TRBV6-2 or TRBV6-3 and TRBJ2-1, with D perhaps being TRBD1 or TRBD2 (6 bases each). Germline lookup yields CDR1 MNHEY and CDR2 SVGEGT. V lost 6 bases to trimming and J lost 4 bases, with 13 bases between them. The CDR3 has 14 amino acids. CDR3 amino acids: CASSSGARYNEQFF. Here the CDR3 DNA reads TGTGCCAGCAGCTCGGGGGCCAGGTACAATGAGCAGTTCTTC.

The rearrangement joins TRBV12-3 or TRBV12-4 to TRBJ2-7; D might be TRBD2 (6 bases). Trimming left V 0 bases short and J 3 bases short, with 9 bases between. The CDR3 is made up of 14 amino acids. CDR3 DNA: TGTGCCAGCAGTTTAGCGGGGGGTCACTACGAGCAGTACTTC. Its protein is CASSLAGGHYEQYF.

The chain links TRBV6-1 to TRBJ1-1; no firm D call. Per germline, CDR1 MNHNS and CDR2 SASEGT. CDR3 length: 14 residues. V was cut by 7 bases and J by 5 bases, with 17 bases left in between. The CDR3 is CASNYRAAGTEAFF. The DNA for the CDR3 is TGTGCCAGCAACTACCGGGCCGCGGGAACTGAAGCTTTCTTT.

This clonotype was seen at least ten times. The V call is TRBV28, the J call TRBJ1-2, with D tentatively TRBD1 (5 bases). The ends were cut back, 3 bases at V and 6 bases at J, with 20 bases in the middle. The CDR3 length is 16 residues. From germline, CDR1 is MDHEN and CDR2 SYDVKM. DNA of the CDR3: TGTGCCAGCAGTTTGTCTCCTTGGGGGATCGGTGATGGCTACACCTTC. Residues: CASSLSPWGIGDGYTF.

This clonotype was recorded a few times. The chain couples TRBV11-2 to TRBJ2-2; 7 bases align to TRBD2. This CDR3 contains 17 residues. The trim removed 5 bases at V and 0 bases at J, leaving 9 bases unmatched. Germline V gives CDR1 SGHAT, CDR2 FQNNGV. CDR3 bases: TGTGCCAGCAGCCCGTATAGACTAGCTGCGAACACCGGGGAGCTGTTTTTT. It yields the protein CASSPYRLAANTGELFF. Full variable domain (remainder filled in from reference TRBV11-2 and TRBJ2-2): EAGVAQSPRYKIIEKRQSVAFWCNPISGHATLYWYQQILGQGPKLLIQFQNNGVVDDSQLPKDRFSAERLKGVDSTLKIQPAKLEDSAVYLCASSPYRLAANTGELFFGEGSRLTVL.

This clonotype has a handful of counts. The gene calls are TRBV12-3 or TRBV12-4 and TRBJ2-7; tentatively, D is TRBD1 or TRBD2 (5 bases each). Trimming removed 7 bases at V and 10 bases at J, with 14 bases between. This CDR3 is 11 amino acids long. In DNA, the CDR3 is TGTGCCAGCACTAAAGGGGAGCACCAGTACTTC. Translation gives CASTKGEHQYF.

V is TRBV6-9 and J is TRBJ1-5, with 8 positions matching TRBD1. Trimming took 5 bases from V and 4 from J; bases not matched to a gene: 4. From germline, CDR1 is MNHGY and CDR2 SVAAGI. The CDR3 extends over 14 amino acids. In DNA form, the CDR3 reads TGTGCCAGCAGTCGACAGGGGACAAATCAGCCCCAGCATTTT. This encodes CASSRQGTNQPQHF.

V is TRBV12-3 or TRBV12-4 and J is TRBJ1-5; D is undetermined. Trimming left V 3 bases short and J 0 bases short, with 6 bases between. This CDR3 has 14 amino acids. For the CDR3, the DNA is TGTGCCAGCAGTTTTTCATATAGCAATCAGCCCCAGCATTTT. This encodes CASSFSYSNQPQHF.

This clonotype was seen many times. The chain couples TRBV7-6 to TRBJ2-1; no clear D gene. V lost 6 bases, J lost 4 bases, and 16 bases lay in between. Germline-derived CDR1 and CDR2 are SGHVS and FNYEAQ. The CDR3 is 15 residues long. CDR3 DNA: TGTGCCAGCAGGCCTAACCGAGAAACGTACAATGAGCAGTTCTTC. This sequence encodes CASRPNRETYNEQFF.

There are a few counts of this clonotype. The genes are TRBV27 and TRBJ1-6, with D unclear. V lost 5 bases to trimming and J lost 7 bases, with 18 bases between them. Germline V gene data show CDR1 as MNHEY and CDR2 as SMNVEV (reference sequence). There are 16 residues in the CDR3. The CDR3: CASSPQYAGRNSPLHF. Here the CDR3 DNA reads TGTGCCAGCAGTCCCCAGTACGCGGGGAGGAATTCACCCCTCCACTTT.

This clonotype has just one count. This sequence joins TRBV7-2 and TRBJ1-2, with D maybe TRBD1 (5 bases). V lost 5 bases, J lost 6 bases, and 13 bases lay in between. The length of the CDR3 is 13 residues. CDR1 and CDR2 from the germline V gene are SGHTA and FQGNSA. The DNA for the CDR3 is TGTGCCAGCAGCCCGCCCGGGACCAATGGCTACACCTTC. This translates into CASSPPGTNGYTF.

The genes are TRBV2 and TRBJ1-1, with D perhaps TRBD1 (5 bases). The CDR3 length is 13 residues. The V gene lost 7 bases and the J gene lost 4 bases, with 13 bases spanning the gap. CDR1 and CDR2 from the germline V gene are SNHLY and FYNNEI. CDR3 nucleotide sequence: TGTGCCAGCACCAATCGGGGGATCACTGAAGCTTTCTTT. Translating gives CASTNRGITEAFF.

In this sample, this clonotype turned up a few times. The J gene is TRBJ2-5, the V gene TRBV19; D call uncertain. Trimming took 3 bases from V and 0 from J, leaving 17 bases between them. The CDR3 covers 17 residues. Germline V CDR1 and CDR2: LNHDA, SQIVND (reference sequence). Here the CDR3 reads CASSIRSGNRYQETQYF. CDR3 DNA sequence: TGTGCCAGTAGTATTAGGTCTGGCAACCGGTACCAAGAGACCCAGTACTTC. The full variable domain, rest sourced from reference TRBV19 and TRBJ2-5, is DGGITQSPKYLFRKEGQNVTLSCEQNLNHDAMYWYRQDPGQGLRLIYYSQIVNDFQKGDIAEGYSVSREKKESFPLTVTSAQKNPTAFYLCASSIRSGNRYQETQYFGPGTRLLVL.

Details on this clonotype: Its ends do not fully match the called genes, so a read error is possible. This chain joins TRBV5-4 and TRBJ1-1; D is uncertain. Germline V gene sequence: CDR1 SGHNT, CDR2 YYREEE (reference sequence). The CDR3 sequence is 14 residues long. CDR3 loop: CASTLRSENTEAFF. DNA of the CDR3: TGTGCCAGCACCTTGCGGTCAGAGAACACTGAAGCTTTCTTT.

This clonotype was picked up many times. The chain carries TRBV7-2 and TRBJ1-1, with unresolved D. From germline, CDR1 is SGHTA and CDR2 FQGNSA. This CDR3 has 12 amino acids. V dropped 1 base and J dropped 7 bases, with 7 bases sitting between them. The CDR3 spells CASSLGGVEAFF. CDR3 DNA: TGTGCCAGCAGCTTAGGCGGGGTTGAAGCTTTCTTT.

This chain connects TRBV12-3 or TRBV12-4 to TRBJ1-2; 9 nucleotides line up with TRBD1. The V gene end was trimmed by 5 bases and the J gene end by 6 bases; junction bases not matched to a gene: 7. The CDR3 is made up of 14 amino acids. This CDR3 reads CASSHGQGSDGYTF. The CDR3 coding sequence is TGTGCCAGCAGTCACGGACAGGGGAGTGATGGCTACACCTTC.

This clonotype was recorded many times. The rearrangement links TRBV7-2 to TRBJ2-7, with 7 bases that match TRBD2. Losses at the gene ends were 4 bases for V and 3 bases for J; bases not matched to a gene: 9. This CDR3 contains 15 residues. Germline CDR1 is SGHTA and CDR2 is FQGNSA. The DNA for the CDR3 is TGTGCCAGCAGCTCTACAGGCGGCGGGGGCTACGAGCAGTACTTC. Protein product: CASSSTGGGGYEQYF.

This clonotype was counted ten times or more. The chain carries TRBV7-6 and TRBJ2-1; 11 bases agree with TRBD2. Germline loops: CDR1 SGHVS, CDR2 FNYEAQ. V lost 6 bases to trimming and J lost 0 bases; unmatched junction nucleotides: 4. The CDR3 sequence is 16 residues long. The CDR3 spells CASRPSGGSSYNEQFF. The CDR3 coding sequence is TGTGCCAGCAGGCCTAGCGGGGGGAGCTCCTACAATGAGCAGTTCTTC.

V usage is TRBV11-2 and J usage is TRBJ2-3; no clear D. V was clipped by 0 bases and J by 9 bases, with 16 bases between them. The CDR3 consists of 15 residues. Germline CDR1 is SGHAT and CDR2 is FQNNGV. DNA of the CDR3: TGTGCCAGCAGCTTAGATGGCACTGCTAGTCGGACGCAGTATTTT. It translates to CASSLDGTASRTQYF.

The V and J genes are TRBV20-1 and TRBJ2-7; no reliable D call. The germline V gene encodes CDR1 DFQATT and CDR2 SNEGSKA (reference sequence). V lost 3 bases to trimming and J lost 6 bases, with 15 bases between them. The CDR3 consists of 13 residues. The CDR3 sequence: CSARNPPTLEQYF. CDR3 nucleotides: TGCAGTGCTAGGAATCCCCCGACCCTCGAGCAGTACTTC.

V and J are TRBV27 and TRBJ2-1; 7 bases are a match to TRBD2. The germline gives CDR1 MNHEY, CDR2 SMNVEV (reference sequence). V lost 2 bases to trimming and J lost 8 bases; unmatched junction nucleotides: 6. CDR3 length: 14 amino acids. The CDR3 loop reads CASSLGGGSDEQFF. The CDR3 nucleotides read TGTGCCAGCAGTTTAGGGGGGGGGAGCGATGAGCAGTTCTTC.

The V and J genes are TRBV5-4 and TRBJ2-1; D gene uncertain. V lost 1 base to trimming and J lost 10 bases, with 12 bases between them. Germline V lookup: CDR1 SGHNT, CDR2 YYREEE (reference sequence). The CDR3 length is 13 residues. The chain's CDR3 is CASSLQPVGEQFF. The CDR3, as DNA: TGTGCCAGCAGCTTGCAGCCGGTGGGCGAGCAGTTCTTC.

The gene calls are TRBV15 and TRBJ2-1; 7 positions agree with TRBD2. This CDR3 has 16 amino acids. J was trimmed by 4 bases and V by 0 bases; bases with no gene match: 6. Germline V gene sequence: CDR1 LNHNV, CDR2 YYDKDF (reference sequence). CDR3 coding DNA: TGTGCCACCAGCAGAGATGGGGCTAGCGGATACAATGAGCAGTTCTTC. Residues: CATSRDGASGYNEQFF. Filled out from reference TRBV15 and TRBJ2-1, the complete variable domain reads DAMVIQNPRYQVTQFGKPVTLSCSQTLNHNVMYWYQQKSSQAPKLLFHYYDKDFNNEADTPDNFQSRRPNTSFCFLDIRSPGLGDTAMYLCATSRDGASGYNEQFFGPGTRLTVL.